This T cell receptor beta chain was retrieved from a study of blood T cells in healthy people across ages (dated by TCRdb to the mid-2010s). For the wider study: In model experiments, template switching captured roughly one uniquely barcoded TCR beta cDNA molecule for every two T cells. Age-related changes in TCR beta repertoire diversity were measured in the study by deep sequencing normalized with unique cDNA molecular identifiers. The donors were divided into four age groups: young (average approximately 17 years), middle-aged (about 39), aged (about 62) and long-lived (approximately 74). To avoid experimental bias, donors of different ages were randomly spread across the sequencing lanes. The study analyzed two additional independent replicas of 1 million unique cDNA reads from the same blood draw for two donors, one aged 18 to 30 and one aged 80 or older. The research as a whole found: There was a strong correlation between observed TCR beta diversity and the percentage of naive T cells measured by flow cytometry. Compared with the aged group, more naive CD4+ T cells, fewer expanded clones and increased TCR diversity were shown by the long-lived group, suggesting age selection. Because the CMV infection status of the donors was unknown, age-related changes in expanded clonotypes may potentially have been confounded. Conclusive comparison of naive and antigen-experienced compartments was prevented by the profiling of bulk unsorted PBMCs. As age increased, observed TCR beta diversity per million T cells dropped in a roughly linear way, and a significant reduction was already evident by age around 41. Total diversity estimates from one million sequenced T cells were considered lower bounds and underestimates.

The library was made by 5' RACE. Reads for this sample came from an Illumina HiSeq 2500. A second PCR of about 7 to 12 cycles was run with a J-beta primer mix and a sample-barcoded 5' primer. A unique molecular identifier was introduced onto each TCR beta cDNA molecule by a template-switch 5' adaptor carrying 12 random nucleotides. At least 3 million CDR3-containing paired-end reads were obtained from each sample. The Mint cDNA synthesis kit, primed by a TRBC-specific oligonucleotide, was used to synthesize first-strand cDNA from all RNA. After uracil-DNA glycosylase treatment, a first 18-cycle PCR used universal primers M1SS and BC2_uni_R on all cDNA. Per the original workflow: Each sample was normalized by randomly selecting 1 million high-quality reads, each carrying a distinct molecular identifier. Reads with shared molecular identifiers were discarded instead of being binned into consensus sequences. MiTCR, with a Q25 quality threshold and the strictest error-elimination algorithm, was used for CDR3 identification, clonotype clustering and error correction. A nonparametric unseen species model using Euler transformation provided a lower-bound estimate of total TCR beta diversity. TCRdb applied fastp at Q25 and MiXCR to the public reads, then kept only in-frame beta chains. Duplicate CDR3 protein sequences are folded into a single record with the most common DNA and genes. The V and J calls reflect TCRdb's pipeline rather than the authors' work. The sample data list roughly 1,300,000 distinct CDR3 sequences, and approximately 59% of these were observed just once. Jointly, the top ten make up approximately 7% of the sample.

About this clonotype: The antigen it binds to is not known. Base quality data are lacking; no much larger clone is found one base away.

The donors were some 39 Caucasian individuals from Russia, aged roughly 6 to 100 years, who were systemically healthy. Approximately 9.7 milliliters of peripheral blood were drawn from each donor into EDTA-treated Vacutainer tubes. PBMCs were isolated by Ficoll-Paque density-gradient centrifugation, with at least 6 million obtained per sample. Total RNA was extracted from PBMCs with Trizol reagent, with at least 5 micrograms obtained per sample. Naive CD45RAhigh/CD27high T cell percentages were measured by flow cytometry on a PBMC aliquot from every donor. The CDR3 holds 15 amino acids from the cysteine to the phenylalanine. Only the CDR3 part of the read is kept: 45 bases, read in frame from the first base. Trimming removed 4 bases from V and 4 bases from J, leaving 13 bases between the germline ends. CDR1 and CDR2 (LGHNA, YSLEER) derive from the germline V gene.

This TCR derives from a man between 18 and 29 years old in good health. The specimen sequenced was blood. Rearrangement joined TRBV4-3 to TRBJ1-4; the D gene is possibly TRBD1, with 5 bases matching. The CDR3 in this case is CASSPLKGINEKLFF. The DNA sequence is given as TGCGCCAGCAGCCCATTGAAGGGGATTAATGAAAAACTGTTTTTT.